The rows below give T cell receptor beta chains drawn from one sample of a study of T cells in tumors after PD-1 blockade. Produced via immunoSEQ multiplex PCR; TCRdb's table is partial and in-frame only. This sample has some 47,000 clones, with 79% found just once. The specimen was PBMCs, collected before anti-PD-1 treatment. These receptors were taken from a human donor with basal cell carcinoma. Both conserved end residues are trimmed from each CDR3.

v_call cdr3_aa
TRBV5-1 ASSPGRNNSPLH
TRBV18 ASSPIPGQGAVDYGYT
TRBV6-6 ASSSATGEY
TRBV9 ASSPRTNSYEQY
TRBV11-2 ASSLAGRLDRPSGEQF
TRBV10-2 ASIRTASYEQY
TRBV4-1 ASSQVNRATNSPLH
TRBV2 ASSDGTGLETQY
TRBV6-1 ASSEVRLSYEQY
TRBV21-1 ANLTGTANSYEQY
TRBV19 ASSIPGEAEQY
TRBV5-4 ASRTAGTSYEQY
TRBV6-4 ASSDGRGNEQF
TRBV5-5 ASSLEGTGQETQY
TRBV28 ASSLLPGQGGGGF
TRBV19 ASSIGGGHGGYT
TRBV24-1 ATSDSESRNIQY
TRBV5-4 ASSLALGPSTDTQY
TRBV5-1 ASSLQYPNEKLF
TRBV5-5 ASSLLDQETQY
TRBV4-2 ASSWGTGVTNEKLF
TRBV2 ASKDRGSDTQY
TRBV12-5 ASGLGSGGYNEQF
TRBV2 ASSTGTNTEAF
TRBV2 ASRERQVSNQPQH
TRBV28 ASSPSLGGSEAF
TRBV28 ASSLYEGTGNTIY
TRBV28 ASSSQGFDGYT
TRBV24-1 ATSDPLRKRGAF
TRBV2 ASNQWMSGDTQY
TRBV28 ASSFQPINEKLF
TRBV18 ASSRVVVGLAPGGQETQY
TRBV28 ASRVRGGYGYT
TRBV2 ASPSTSGAETQY
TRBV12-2 ASRRDSGGTTDTQY
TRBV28 ASSGEVNSGNTIY
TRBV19 ASSITPGAPY
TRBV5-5 ASGTGANTIY
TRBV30 AWRHPPTGEAF
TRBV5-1 ASSPGQGIGNTIY
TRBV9 ASSPGQGYSGNTIY
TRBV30 AWSVGQSKNIQY